This T cell receptor beta chain was observed in a study of CD8+ T cells in alopecia areata. Study background: After 6 to 18 months of tofacitinib, follow-up continued 6 months off drug. General observations from the study: As there was one nonresponder, how baseline CD8+ expansion relates to response remains uncertain. For lesional scalp, especially alopecia totalis/universalis, clonality was higher than in normal scalp.

Treatment: oral pan-JAK inhibitor, 5-10 mg twice daily. Patients with alopecia areata provided lesional scalp punch biopsies as well as peripheral blood. A remark on this clone: The antigen remains unidentified.

Isolated RNA was reverse transcribed into cDNA used as the sequencing template. Generated by immunoSEQ multiplex PCR, the TCRdb table keeps only in-frame clones and is missing some. The sample yields approximately 100,000 clones, 55% to 70% seen once. Germline V gene lookup returns CDR1 LNHNV and CDR2 YYDKDF (reference sequence). The ends were cut back, 2 bases at V and 14 bases at J, with 19 bases in the middle. CDR3 length: 15 amino acids. The TCR sequence derives from a human donor with alopecia areata. This chain uses TRBV15 with TRBJ1-6, with D perhaps TRBD1 (5 bases). The sequencing used CD8+ T cells sorted from blood, collected at approximately week 60, from a patient treated with tofacitinib. CDR3 region: CATSRNPRLRGSLHF. CDR3 nucleotide sequence: TGTGCCACCAGCAGAAACCCCCGACTTCGGGGGTCCCTCCACTTT.